This T cell receptor (beta chain) came from a study of radiation and T cells in renal cell carcinoma. Study-wide findings and caveats: From baseline, blood top tumor clonotypes peaked at 2 weeks post-radiation.

Libraries were prepared by immunoSEQ multiplex PCR; TCRdb keeps only in-frame clonotypes and omits some of them. The sample contains about 100,000 clones, around 84% of which appear only once. The germline V gene encodes CDR1 MNHNS and CDR2 SASEGT. The CDR3 covers 13 residues. V lost 3 bases and J 6 bases, leaving 12 bases between the germline ends. About this clone itself: Its target is unknown.

Time point meaning: blood 4 weeks post-SBRT, at nephrectomy. Stated treatment: 15 Gy SBRT to primary tumor, nephrectomy 4 weeks later. Specimen: blood, collected from a patient whose treatment included radiotherapy and nephrectomy. The receptor was isolated from a man between 60 and 70 years old with renal cell carcinoma. The J gene is TRBJ2-7, the V gene TRBV6-1; no reliable D call. CDR3 nucleotides: TGTGCCAGCAGTGAGATTACGATGGGCGAGCAGTACTTC. Protein: CASSEITMGEQYF.